This T cell receptor (beta chain) was identified during a study of T-cell memory formation after mild COVID-19. Study-wide background: TCR clusters mostly belonged to single donors. Findings of the study overall: The pre-infection memory compartment contained some responding clones, suggesting cross-reactive memory joined. While clones contracting from day 15 to 85 were balanced between CD4 and CD8, later expanders leaned CD4+. Largely, contracting CD4+ clones fell within CM and EM, and contracting CD8+ clones within EMRA.

The CDR3 has 14 amino acids. The germline CDR1 and CDR2 sequences are ENHRY and SYGVKD. V shed 7 bases and J shed 2 bases, with 13 bases lying between them. Via MiXCR, TCRdb re-called the 5' RACE reads, giving one row per CDR3 protein. The repertoire has roughly 130,000 distinct CDR3 sequences, approximately 5.9% of them found once; the top ten carry roughly 2.2%. The table lists this clonotype with a few counts. Its antigen remains unknown. The sequence came from an adult woman who had mild COVID-19 (a few samples of this study predate the infection). Cell type and time point are not known. Sequencing was carried out using PBMCs or a T cell subset sorted from them (not recorded which). V is TRBV10-3 and J is TRBJ2-3; D may be TRBD2 (6 bases). The CDR3 is CAITSGEVTDTQYF. The CDR3 region has the DNA TGTGCCATCACGTCGGGGGAAGTCACAGATACGCAGTATTTT.